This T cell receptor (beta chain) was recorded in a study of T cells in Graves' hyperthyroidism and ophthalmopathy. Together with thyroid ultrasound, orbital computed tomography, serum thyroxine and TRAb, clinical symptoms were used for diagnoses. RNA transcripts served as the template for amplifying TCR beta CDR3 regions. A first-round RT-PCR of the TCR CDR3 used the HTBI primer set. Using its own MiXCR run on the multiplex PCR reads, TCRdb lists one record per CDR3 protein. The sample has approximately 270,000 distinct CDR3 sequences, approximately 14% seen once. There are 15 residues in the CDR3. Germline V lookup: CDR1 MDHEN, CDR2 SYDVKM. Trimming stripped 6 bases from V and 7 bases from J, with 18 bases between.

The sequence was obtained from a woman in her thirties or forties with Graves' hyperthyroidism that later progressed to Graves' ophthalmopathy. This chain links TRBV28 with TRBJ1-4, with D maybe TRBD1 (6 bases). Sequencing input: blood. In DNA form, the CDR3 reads TGTGCCAGCAGGGGCGGGGGCGCATGGGTTGAAAAACTGTTTTTT. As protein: CASRGGGAWVEKLFF.